The 27 T cell receptor beta chains in this list originate from one sample, sequenced in a study of blood T cell repertoires in COVID-19. Clones were read by immunoSEQ multiplex PCR, and TCRdb kept only the in-frame ones, dropping some. The sample lists about 380,000 clones; approximately 77% were seen once. Sequencing was performed on peripheral blood. These receptors came from a human donor with acute or convalescent COVID-19. The donor label of this sample is uncertain.

The chain combines TRBV3-1 (or the pseudogene TRBV3-2) with TRBJ1-1; D might be TRBD1 (6 bases). This CDR3 has 15 amino acids. Germline V CDR1 and CDR2: LGHDT, YNNKEL (reference sequence). Trimming removed 4 bases from V and 3 bases from J, with 15 bases in between. The CDR3 spells CASSLKWTVDTEAFF. As DNA, the CDR3 is TGTGCCAGCAGCCTTAAGTGGACAGTCGACACTGAAGCTTTCTTT.

This clone has only one observation. The chain uses TRBV6-2 or TRBV6-3 and TRBJ2-7; no definite D call. In germline, CDR1 is MNHEY, CDR2 SVGEGT. This CDR3 is built from 14 residues. Trimming took off 0 bases at V and 4 bases at J, with 10 bases between the two ends. The chain's CDR3 is CASSYSWQSYEQYF. The CDR3 DNA reads TGTGCCAGCAGTTACTCGTGGCAGTCTTACGAGCAGTACTTC.

The genes are TRBV6-5 and TRBJ1-1; 7 nucleotides align to TRBD1. V lost 7 bases and J lost 6; bases outside the gene matches: 14. Germline assignment: CDR1 MNHEY and CDR2 SVGAGI. This CDR3 is built from 15 residues. CDR3 residues: CASIPPTGVSSEAFF. CDR3 in DNA: TGTGCCAGCATCCCTCCCACAGGGGTGTCATCTGAAGCTTTCTTT.

This clone was seen a few times. The chain combines TRBV27 with TRBJ2-2, with TRBD1 as a possible D gene (6 bases). V was cut by 3 bases and J by 1 base, with 9 bases left in between. Germline V gene data show CDR1 as MNHEY and CDR2 as SMNVEV (reference sequence). There are 15 residues in the CDR3. In DNA, the CDR3 is TGTGCCAGCAGTTTCGACAGGTTGAACACCGGGGAGCTGTTTTTT. Protein sequence: CASSFDRLNTGELFF.

In DNA, the CDR3 is TGTGCCACCAGCTCCGGGGGAAGGAGGGCCAACGTCCTGACTTTC. This sequence encodes CATSSGGRRANVLTF. This chain links TRBV15 with TRBJ2-6; D perhaps matches TRBD2 (6 bases). The V end was cut by 5 bases, the J end by 5 bases, with 13 bases between. Germline values: CDR1 LNHNV, CDR2 YYDKDF (reference sequence). The length of the CDR3 is 15 residues.

The genes are TRBV19 and TRBJ2-2, with TRBD2 matching 10 bases. CDR1 and CDR2 from the germline V gene are LNHDA and SQIVND (reference sequence). V lost 6 bases and J lost 5; bases outside the gene matches: 6. The CDR3 loop spans 15 amino acids. The CDR3 protein is CASSPSGRLTGELFF. CDR3 sequence (DNA): TGTGCCAGTAGCCCTAGCGGGAGATTGACCGGGGAGCTGTTTTTT.

This clone came up a few times. The chain links TRBV28 to TRBJ2-1; D is perhaps TRBD1 (5 bases). In germline, CDR1 is MDHEN, CDR2 SYDVKM. V was shortened by 6 bases and J by 7 bases, with 13 bases between the two germline ends. The CDR3 is 13 residues long. In DNA form, the CDR3 reads TGTGCCAGCAGAACCACAGGAAGGAATGAGCAGTTCTTC. Residues: CASRTTGRNEQFF. Full variable domain (rest looked up from reference TRBV28 and TRBJ2-1): DVKVTQSSRYLVKRTGEKVFLECVQDMDHENMFWYRQDPGLGLRLIYFSYDVKMKEKGDIPEGYSVSREKKERFSLILESASTNQTSMYLCASRTTGRNEQFFGPGTRLTVL.

CDR3 sequence: CASSAPRDTGRHQPQHF. The CDR3 bases are TGTGCCAGTAGTGCTCCCCGGGACACAGGAAGGCATCAGCCCCAGCATTTT. The chain combines TRBV19 with TRBJ1-5; possibly TRBD1 for D (6 bases). CDR1 and CDR2 from the germline V gene are LNHDA and SQIVND (reference sequence). This CDR3 has 17 amino acids. V was cut by 5 bases and J by 5 bases, with 22 bases left in between.

The rearrangement joins TRBV2 to TRBJ2-6; 8 bases line up with TRBD2. The germline V gene encodes CDR1 SNHLY and CDR2 FYNNEI. After removal of 4 bases from V and 3 bases from J, the junction contained 2 bases not matched to a gene. The CDR3 runs 15 residues. The CDR3 is CASSAGGVGANVLTF. CDR3 in DNA: TGTGCCAGCAGTGCCGGGGGGGTTGGGGCCAACGTCCTGACTTTC.

The gene calls are TRBV6-2 or TRBV6-3 and TRBJ2-1; D may be TRBD2 (6 bases). The length of the CDR3 is 15 residues. Trimming removed 5 bases from V and 7 bases from J, with 18 bases in between. Germline CDR1 reads MNHEY; CDR2 reads SVGEGT. The CDR3 nucleotides read TGTGCCAGCAGTATAACTGGCCTGGCGGGGAATGAGCAGTTCTTC. It translates to CASSITGLAGNEQFF.

The genes are TRBV9 and TRBJ1-3; D unresolved. The CDR3 contains 15 residues. With 0 bases removed from V and 4 bases from J, the gap between germline ends came to 11 bases. Germline CDR1 SGDLS, CDR2 YYNGEE. The CDR3 is CASSVAGAGGNTIYF. The CDR3 DNA reads as TGTGCCAGCAGCGTAGCTGGAGCGGGAGGAAACACCATATATTTT.

This sequence joins TRBV14 and TRBJ2-2; the D gene is possibly TRBD1 (5 bases). V was trimmed by 2 bases and J by 5 bases, leaving 12 bases between them. The CDR3 spans 15 residues. Germline CDR1 is SGHDN and CDR2 is FVKESK. The CDR3 sequence: CASSQYKGITGELFF. CDR3 in DNA: TGTGCCAGCAGCCAATACAAGGGGATAACCGGGGAGCTGTTTTTT.

This clone appeared a few times. V is TRBV5-5 and J is TRBJ1-2; D not certain. With 2 bases removed from V and 3 bases from J, the gap between germline ends came to 8 bases. This CDR3 has 13 residues. Germline lookup yields CDR1 SGHKS and CDR2 YYEKEE (reference sequence). CDR3 residues: CASSFRGYYGYTF. In DNA form, the CDR3 reads TGTGCCAGCAGCTTTAGAGGATACTATGGCTACACCTTC.

The chain is built from TRBV30 and TRBJ1-2, with D possibly matching TRBD1 (5 bases). The CDR3 extends over 14 amino acids. The germline V gene encodes CDR1 GTSNPN and CDR2 SVGIG (reference sequence). Deletions cut 5 bases from V and 2 bases from J, with 15 bases between. The CDR3 sequence: CAWVSLRGNYGYTF. The CDR3 DNA sequence: TGTGCCTGGGTCAGCCTCCGGGGGAACTATGGCTACACCTTC.

In this sample, this clone turned up once. This sequence joins TRBV19 and TRBJ1-1; D is undetermined. The CDR3 runs 13 residues. Trimming took off 5 bases at V and 1 base at J, with 8 bases between the two ends. The germline gives CDR1 LNHDA, CDR2 SQIVND (reference sequence). CDR3 residues: CASSLRENTEAFF. The CDR3 coding sequence is TGTGCCAGTAGTCTTCGGGAGAACACTGAAGCTTTCTTT. The entire variable domain, with the rest obtained from reference TRBV19 and TRBJ1-1, is as follows: DGGITQSPKYLFRKEGQNVTLSCEQNLNHDAMYWYRQDPGQGLRLIYYSQIVNDFQKGDIAEGYSVSREKKESFPLTVTSAQKNPTAFYLCASSLRENTEAFFGQGTRLTVV.

The chain uses TRBV7-9 and TRBJ1-4, with TRBD1 matching 11 bases. The trim removed 5 bases at V and 8 bases at J, leaving 7 bases unmatched. CDR3 length: 15 amino acids. Germline CDR1 reads SEHNR; CDR2 reads FQNEAQ (reference sequence). The CDR3 loop is CASSLRDRGNEKLFF. The CDR3 nucleotides read TGTGCCAGCAGCCTACGGGACAGGGGGAACGAAAAACTGTTTTTT.

This chain joins TRBV2 and TRBJ2-1; 8 nucleotides line up with TRBD1. The CDR3 consists of 15 residues. V lost 4 bases and J lost 2; bases outside the gene matches: 4. Germline loops: CDR1 SNHLY, CDR2 FYNNEI. DNA of the CDR3: TGTGCCAGCAGTGTGATGGGACAGGCCTACAATGAGCAGTTCTTC. This encodes CASSVMGQAYNEQFF.

This clone occurred once. The chain recombines TRBV6-4 with TRBJ1-6; possible D gene TRBD1, 5 bases. Trimming removed 5 bases from V and 6 bases from J, with 11 bases in between. Per the germline V gene, CDR1 is MRHNA and CDR2 is SNTAGT. This CDR3 has 14 residues. CDR3 region: CASSTGRGNSPLHF. As DNA, the CDR3 is TGTGCCAGCAGTACTGGGAGGGGTAATTCACCCCTCCACTTT.

The J gene is TRBJ1-6, the V gene TRBV2; 8 positions match TRBD1. The CDR3 covers 15 residues. Germline CDR1 reads SNHLY; CDR2 reads FYNNEI. The V and J ends lost 1 base and 10 bases, in that order; junction bases with no gene match: 6. In DNA, the CDR3 is TGTGCCAGCAGTGAAGGAGACAGGGGTATGTCACCCCTCCACTTT. Its protein product is CASSEGDRGMSPLHF.

The V gene is TRBV7-2, the J gene TRBJ1-2; 8 nucleotides match TRBD1. Germline CDR1 is SGHTA and CDR2 is FQGNSA. The CDR3 sequence is 14 residues long. V lost 2 bases to trimming and J lost 8 bases; unmatched junction nucleotides: 7. CDR3 residues: CASSLSHRGEGYTF. DNA for the CDR3: TGTGCCAGCAGCTTATCCCACAGGGGGGAGGGCTACACCTTC.

CDR3 loop: CAWSVREAKNIQYF. CDR3 nucleotide sequence: TGTGCCTGGAGTGTACGGGAGGCCAAAAACATTCAGTACTTC. The V call is TRBV30, the J call TRBJ2-4; tentative D call: TRBD2 (6 bases). V was trimmed by 0 bases and J by 1 base, leaving 7 bases between them. Germline assignment: CDR1 GTSNPN and CDR2 SVGIG (reference sequence). The CDR3 spans 14 residues.

The chain links TRBV7-2 to TRBJ2-4, with 8 bases identical to TRBD1. The CDR3 runs to 16 residues. Germline-derived CDR1 and CDR2 are SGHTA and FQGNSA. V was clipped by 4 bases and J by 1 base; unmatched bases: 6. In nucleotides, the CDR3 is TGTGCCAGCAGCTCGGACAGGGACGGGGCCAAAAACATTCAGTACTTC. Translated, it gives CASSSDRDGAKNIQYF.

The chain recombines TRBV4-2 with TRBJ1-4; D is possibly TRBD1 (6 bases). The V end was cut by 0 bases, the J end by 7 bases, with 12 bases between. The V gene's germline CDR1 is LGHNA and CDR2 YNFKEQ. The CDR3 covers 15 residues. CDR3 sequence reads: CASSQERTVLEKLFF. CDR3 DNA: TGTGCCAGCAGCCAAGAAAGGACAGTCCTTGAAAAACTGTTTTTT.

The gene calls are TRBV4-1 and TRBJ2-1; 8 nucleotides align to TRBD2. The length of the CDR3 is 16 residues. Germline assignment: CDR1 MGHRA and CDR2 YSYEKL. The V segment lost 1 base and the J segment 8 bases; nucleotides outside the gene matches: 10. The CDR3 here is CASSQVFSGSADEQFF. CDR3 bases: TGCGCCAGCAGCCAAGTGTTCAGCGGGAGTGCGGATGAGCAGTTCTTC.

This chain joins TRBV28 and TRBJ1-1, with D perhaps matching TRBD1 (6 bases). CDR1 is MDHEN, CDR2 SYDVKM, per germline. The CDR3 spans 14 residues. V dropped 5 bases and J dropped 8 bases, with 18 bases sitting between them. CDR3 DNA sequence: TGTGCCAGCAGTCCCTCATTGGGACATCGGGAAGCTTTCTTT. Protein product: CASSPSLGHREAFF.

This clone was observed a single time. The chain joins TRBV7-6 to TRBJ1-1, with 7 bases lining up with TRBD1. Germline trimming cut 5 bases from V and 0 bases from J; bases unmatched to any gene: 6. This CDR3 contains 15 residues. In germline, CDR1 is SGHVS, CDR2 FNYEAQ. The CDR3 DNA sequence: TGTGCCAGCAGCCCCCGCAGGGGGTTGAACACTGAAGCTTTCTTT. This codes for CASSPRRGLNTEAFF.

The chain recombines TRBV19 with TRBJ2-5, with TRBD2 matching over 7 bases. CDR1 and CDR2 from the germline V gene are LNHDA and SQIVND (reference sequence). With 4 bases clipped from V and 4 bases from J, the junction kept 0 bases outside the gene matches. The CDR3 spans 12 residues. The CDR3 DNA follows: TGTGCCAGTAGTACGGGGGGAGAGACCCAGTACTTC. The encoded protein is CASSTGGETQYF.